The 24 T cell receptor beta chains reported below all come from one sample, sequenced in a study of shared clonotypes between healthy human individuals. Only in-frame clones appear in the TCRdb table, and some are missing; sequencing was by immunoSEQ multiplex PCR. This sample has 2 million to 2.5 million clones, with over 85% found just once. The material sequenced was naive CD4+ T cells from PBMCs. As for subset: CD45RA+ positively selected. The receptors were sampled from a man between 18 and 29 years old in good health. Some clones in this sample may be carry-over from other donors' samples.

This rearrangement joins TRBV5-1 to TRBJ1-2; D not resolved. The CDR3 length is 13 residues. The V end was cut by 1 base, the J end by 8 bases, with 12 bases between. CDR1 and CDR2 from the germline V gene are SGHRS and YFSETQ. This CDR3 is CASSLSGRSGYTF. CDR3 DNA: TGCGCCAGCAGCTTGTCAGGCCGTTCGGGCTACACCTTC. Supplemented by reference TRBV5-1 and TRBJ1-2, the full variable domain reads KAGVTQTPRYLIKTRGQQVTLSCSPISGHRSVSWYQQTPGQGLQFLFEYFSETQRNKGNFPGRFSGRQFSNSRSEMNVSTLELGDSALYLCASSLSGRSGYTFGSGTRLTVV.

As DNA, the CDR3 is TGTGCCAGCAGCAACTTGGGGGCACTGGACGAGCAGTACTTC. Translating gives CASSNLGALDEQYF. V usage is TRBV6-6 and J usage is TRBJ2-7, with a weak D call TRBD1 (6 bases). The V gene lost 6 bases and the J gene lost 5 bases, with 17 bases spanning the gap. Per the germline V gene, CDR1 is MNHNY and CDR2 is SVGAGI (reference sequence). The CDR3 covers 14 residues.

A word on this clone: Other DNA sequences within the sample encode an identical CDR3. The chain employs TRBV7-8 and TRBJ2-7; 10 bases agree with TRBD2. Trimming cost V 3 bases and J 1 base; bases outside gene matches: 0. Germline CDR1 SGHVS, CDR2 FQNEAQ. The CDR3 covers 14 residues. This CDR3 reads CASSLTSGSYEQYF. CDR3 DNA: TGTGCCAGCAGCTTGACTAGCGGGTCCTACGAGCAGTACTTC.

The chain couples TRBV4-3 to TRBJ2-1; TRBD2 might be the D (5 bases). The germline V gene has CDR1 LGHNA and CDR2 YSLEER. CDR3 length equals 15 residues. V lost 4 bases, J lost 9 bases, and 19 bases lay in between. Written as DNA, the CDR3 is TGCGCCAGCAGCCCCGTTGCTAGCCCTGGGTTTGAGCAGTTCTTC. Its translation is CASSPVASPGFEQFF.

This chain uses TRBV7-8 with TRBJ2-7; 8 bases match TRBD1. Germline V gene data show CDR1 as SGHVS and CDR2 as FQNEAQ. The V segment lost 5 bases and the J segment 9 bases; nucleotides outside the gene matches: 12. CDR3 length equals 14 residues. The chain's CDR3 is CASSPDRVGGGQYF. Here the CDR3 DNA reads TGTGCCAGCAGCCCGGACAGGGTAGGAGGAGGGCAGTACTTC.

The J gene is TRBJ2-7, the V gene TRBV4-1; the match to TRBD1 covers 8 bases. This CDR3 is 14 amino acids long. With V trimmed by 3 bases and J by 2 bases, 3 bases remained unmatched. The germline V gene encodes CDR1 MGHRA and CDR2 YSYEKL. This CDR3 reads CASSHLDRAYEQYF. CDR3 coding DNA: TGCGCCAGCAGCCACTTGGACAGGGCCTACGAGCAGTACTTC.

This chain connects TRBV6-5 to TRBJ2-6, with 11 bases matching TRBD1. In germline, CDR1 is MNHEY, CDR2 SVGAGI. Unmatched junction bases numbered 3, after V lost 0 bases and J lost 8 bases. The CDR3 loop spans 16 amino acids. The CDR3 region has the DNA TGTGCCAGCAGTTACTCGGGGACAGGGGGGACCAACGTCCTGACTTTC. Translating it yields CASSYSGTGGTNVLTF.

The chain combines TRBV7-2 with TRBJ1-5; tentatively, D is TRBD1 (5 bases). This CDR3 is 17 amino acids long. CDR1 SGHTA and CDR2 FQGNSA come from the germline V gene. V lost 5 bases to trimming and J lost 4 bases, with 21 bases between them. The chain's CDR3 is CASSPAGGALSNQPQHF. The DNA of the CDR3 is TGTGCCAGCAGCCCCGCGGGAGGGGCTTTGAGTAATCAGCCCCAGCATTTT.

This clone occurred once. Here the CDR3 reads CASSLVPTGTDGYTF. In nucleotides, the CDR3 is TGTGCCAGCAGCTTGGTTCCAACGGGTACAGATGGCTACACCTTC. This chain joins TRBV5-5 and TRBJ1-2; no clear D. Germline-derived CDR1 and CDR2 are SGHKS and YYEKEE (reference sequence). This CDR3 comprises 15 residues. V dropped 0 bases and J dropped 6 bases, with 15 bases sitting between them.

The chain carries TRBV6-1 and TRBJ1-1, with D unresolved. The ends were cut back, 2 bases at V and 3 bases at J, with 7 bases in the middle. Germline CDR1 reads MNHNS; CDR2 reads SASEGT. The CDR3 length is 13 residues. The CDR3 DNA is TGTGCCAGCAGTGAAAGATGGGACACTGAAGCTTTCTTT. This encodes CASSERWDTEAFF.

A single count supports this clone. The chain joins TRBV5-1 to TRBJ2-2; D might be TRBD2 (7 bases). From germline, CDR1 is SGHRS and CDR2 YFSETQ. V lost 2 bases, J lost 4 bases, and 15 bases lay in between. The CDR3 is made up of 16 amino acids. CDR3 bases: TGCGCCAGCAGCTTCCTAGGGGGGGATTCCACCGGGGAGCTGTTTTTT. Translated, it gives CASSFLGGDSTGELFF.

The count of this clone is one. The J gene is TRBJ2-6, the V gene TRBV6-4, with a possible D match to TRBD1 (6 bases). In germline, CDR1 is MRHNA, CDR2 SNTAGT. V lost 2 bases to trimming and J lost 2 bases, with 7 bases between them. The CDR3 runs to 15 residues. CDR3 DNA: TGTGCCAGCAGTGACAAGGGGGCTGGGGCCAACGTCCTGACTTTC. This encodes CASSDKGAGANVLTF.

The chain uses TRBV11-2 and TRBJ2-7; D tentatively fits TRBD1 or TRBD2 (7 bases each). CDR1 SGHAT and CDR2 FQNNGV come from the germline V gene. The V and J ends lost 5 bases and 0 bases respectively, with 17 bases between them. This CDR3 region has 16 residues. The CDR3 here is CASSPGQGDYSYEQYF. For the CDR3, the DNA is TGTGCCAGCAGCCCTGGTCAGGGGGACTACTCCTACGAGCAGTACTTC.

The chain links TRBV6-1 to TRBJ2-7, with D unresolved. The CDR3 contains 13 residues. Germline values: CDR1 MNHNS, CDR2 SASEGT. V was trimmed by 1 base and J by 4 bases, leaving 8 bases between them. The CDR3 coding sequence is TGTGCCAGCAGTGAAGTTTCTGGGTACGAGCAGTACTTC. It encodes CASSEVSGYEQYF.

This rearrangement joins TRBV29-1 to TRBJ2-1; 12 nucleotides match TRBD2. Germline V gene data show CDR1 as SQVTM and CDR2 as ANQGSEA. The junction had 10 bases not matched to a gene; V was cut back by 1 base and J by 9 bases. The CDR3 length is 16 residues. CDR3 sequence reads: CSVEGGELAGGSEQFF. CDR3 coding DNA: TGCAGCGTTGAAGGGGGCGAGCTAGCGGGAGGGAGTGAGCAGTTCTTC.

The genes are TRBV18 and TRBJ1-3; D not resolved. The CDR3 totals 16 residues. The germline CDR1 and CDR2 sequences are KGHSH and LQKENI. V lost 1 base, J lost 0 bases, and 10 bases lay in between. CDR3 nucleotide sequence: TGTGCCAGCTCACCACTAGACCTTTCCTCTGGAAACACCATATATTTT. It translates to CASSPLDLSSGNTIYF.

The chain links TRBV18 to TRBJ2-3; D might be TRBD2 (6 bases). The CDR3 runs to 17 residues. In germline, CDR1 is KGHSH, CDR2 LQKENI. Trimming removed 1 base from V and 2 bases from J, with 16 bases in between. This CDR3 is CASSPLGAGSSTDTQYF. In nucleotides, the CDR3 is TGTGCCAGCTCACCACTCGGCGCGGGATCTTCCACAGATACGCAGTATTTT.

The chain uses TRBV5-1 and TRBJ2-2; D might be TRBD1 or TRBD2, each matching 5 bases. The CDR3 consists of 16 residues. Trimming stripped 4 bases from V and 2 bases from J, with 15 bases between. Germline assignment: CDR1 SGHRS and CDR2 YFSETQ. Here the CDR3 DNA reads TGCGCCAGCAGCCCTGCTCGGGGACCCAACACCGGGGAGCTGTTTTTT. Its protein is CASSPARGPNTGELFF.

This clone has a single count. This CDR3 is CASSLAGTGGEQFF. In DNA form, the CDR3 reads TGTGCCAGCAGCCTCGCCGGGACAGGGGGTGAGCAGTTCTTC. This chain links TRBV5-6 with TRBJ2-1, with 11 nucleotides matching TRBD1. The CDR3 totals 14 residues. V shed 4 bases and J 9 bases; nucleotides not matched to a gene: 6. Looked up from germline, CDR1 is SGHDT and CDR2 is YYEEEE.

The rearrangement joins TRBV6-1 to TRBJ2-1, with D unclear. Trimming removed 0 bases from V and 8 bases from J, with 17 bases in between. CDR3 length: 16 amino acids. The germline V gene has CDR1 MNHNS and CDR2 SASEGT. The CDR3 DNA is TGTGCCAGCAGTGAAGCGCTAGGGCCCCCCCTCTATGAGCAGTTCTTC. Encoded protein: CASSEALGPPLYEQFF.

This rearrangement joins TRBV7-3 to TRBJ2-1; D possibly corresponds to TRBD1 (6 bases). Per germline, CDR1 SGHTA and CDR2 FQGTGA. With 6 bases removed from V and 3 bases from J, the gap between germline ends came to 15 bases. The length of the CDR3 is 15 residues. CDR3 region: CASSQNRVGYNEQFF. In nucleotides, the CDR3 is TGTGCCAGCAGTCAGAACAGGGTTGGCTACAATGAGCAGTTCTTC.

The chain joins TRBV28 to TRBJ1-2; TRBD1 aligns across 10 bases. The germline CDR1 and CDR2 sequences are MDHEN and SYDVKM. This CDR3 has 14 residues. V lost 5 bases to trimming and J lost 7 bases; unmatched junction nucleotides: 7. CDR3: CASSRQGAYSGYTF. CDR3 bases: TGTGCCAGCAGTCGACAGGGGGCGTATAGTGGCTACACCTTC.

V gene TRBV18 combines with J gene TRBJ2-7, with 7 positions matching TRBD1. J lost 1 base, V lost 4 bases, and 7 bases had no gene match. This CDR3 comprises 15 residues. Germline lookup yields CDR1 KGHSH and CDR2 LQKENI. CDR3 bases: TGTGCCAGCTCACGAAACCCGGGACAGTCCTACGAGCAGTACTTC. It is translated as CASSRNPGQSYEQYF.

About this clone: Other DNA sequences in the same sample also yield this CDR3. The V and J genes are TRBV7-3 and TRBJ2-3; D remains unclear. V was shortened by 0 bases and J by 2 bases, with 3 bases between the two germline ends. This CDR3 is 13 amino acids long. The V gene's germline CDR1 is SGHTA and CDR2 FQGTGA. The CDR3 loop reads CASSLTPTDTQYF. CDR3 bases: TGTGCCAGCAGCTTAACGCCCACAGATACGCAGTATTTT.